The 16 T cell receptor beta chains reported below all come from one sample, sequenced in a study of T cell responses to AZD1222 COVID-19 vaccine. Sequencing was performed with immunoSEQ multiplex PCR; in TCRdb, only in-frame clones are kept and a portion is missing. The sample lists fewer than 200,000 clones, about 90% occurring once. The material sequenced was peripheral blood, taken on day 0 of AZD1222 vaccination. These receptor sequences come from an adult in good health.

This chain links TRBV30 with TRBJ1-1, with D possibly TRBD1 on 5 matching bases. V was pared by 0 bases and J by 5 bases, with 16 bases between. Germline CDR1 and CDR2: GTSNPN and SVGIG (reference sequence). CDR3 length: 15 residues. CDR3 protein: CAWSVVGARGTEAFF. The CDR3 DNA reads TGTGCCTGGAGTGTAGTAGGGGCACGGGGGACTGAAGCTTTCTTT.

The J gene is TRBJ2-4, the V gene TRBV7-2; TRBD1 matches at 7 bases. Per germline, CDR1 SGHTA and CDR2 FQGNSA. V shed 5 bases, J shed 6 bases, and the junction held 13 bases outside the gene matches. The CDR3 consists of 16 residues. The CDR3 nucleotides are TGTGCCAGCAGCCGGGAATCCACAGGGGCTCTAAACATTCAGTACTTC. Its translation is CASSRESTGALNIQYF.

The CDR3 here is CASSEGQHLLLWNTIYF. The DNA of the CDR3 is TGTGCCAGCAGTGAAGGGCAACACCTATTACTCTGGAACACCATATATTTT. The chain couples TRBV2 to TRBJ1-3; D is unclear. Germline values: CDR1 SNHLY, CDR2 FYNNEI. V gave up 1 base and J gave up 7 bases, with 20 bases separating them. CDR3 size: 17 residues.

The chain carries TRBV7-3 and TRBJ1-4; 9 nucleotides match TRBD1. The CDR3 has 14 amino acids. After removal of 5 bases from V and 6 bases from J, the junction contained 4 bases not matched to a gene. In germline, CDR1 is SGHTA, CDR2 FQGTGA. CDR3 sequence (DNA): TGTGCCAGCAGCGCGACAGGGGGTGATGAAAAACTGTTTTTT. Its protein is CASSATGGDEKLFF.

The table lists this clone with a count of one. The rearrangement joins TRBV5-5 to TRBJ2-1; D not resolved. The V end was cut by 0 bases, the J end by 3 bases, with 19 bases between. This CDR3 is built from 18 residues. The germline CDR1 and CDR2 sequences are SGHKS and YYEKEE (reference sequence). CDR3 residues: CASSLAGSNPFFYNEQFF. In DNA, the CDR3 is TGTGCCAGCAGCTTGGCGGGCAGCAACCCTTTCTTCTACAATGAGCAGTTCTTC.

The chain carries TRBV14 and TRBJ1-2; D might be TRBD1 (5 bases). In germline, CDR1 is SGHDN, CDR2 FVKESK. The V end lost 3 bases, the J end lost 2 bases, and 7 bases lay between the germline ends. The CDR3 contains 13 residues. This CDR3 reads CASSQTVNYGYTF. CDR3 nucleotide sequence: TGTGCCAGCAGCCAGACAGTAAACTATGGCTACACCTTC.

The CDR3 DNA is TGTGCCAGTAGACGGACTAGCGGATCCTACGAGCAGTACTTC. This sequence encodes CASRRTSGSYEQYF. This chain connects TRBV19 to TRBJ2-7, with TRBD2 matching 10 bases. The V segment lost 6 bases and the J segment 1 base; nucleotides outside the gene matches: 3. In germline, CDR1 is LNHDA, CDR2 SQIVND (reference sequence). The CDR3 consists of 14 residues.

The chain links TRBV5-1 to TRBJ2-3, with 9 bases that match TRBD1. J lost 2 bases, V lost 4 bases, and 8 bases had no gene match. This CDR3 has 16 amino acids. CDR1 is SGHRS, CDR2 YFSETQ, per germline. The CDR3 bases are TGCGCCAGCAGCCATGGGACAGGGATCGACACAGATACGCAGTATTTT. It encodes CASSHGTGIDTDTQYF.

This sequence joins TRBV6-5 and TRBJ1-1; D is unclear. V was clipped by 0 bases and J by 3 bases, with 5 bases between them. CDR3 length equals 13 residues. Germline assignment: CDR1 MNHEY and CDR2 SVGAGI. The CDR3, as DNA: TGTGCCAGCAGTTACTCGACCCACACTGAAGCTTTCTTT. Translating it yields CASSYSTHTEAFF.

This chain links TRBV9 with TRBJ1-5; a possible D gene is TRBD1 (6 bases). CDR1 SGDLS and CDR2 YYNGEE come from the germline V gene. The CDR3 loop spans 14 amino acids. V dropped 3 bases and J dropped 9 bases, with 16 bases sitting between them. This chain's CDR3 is CASSEARKGGPQHF. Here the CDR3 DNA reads TGTGCCAGCAGCGAGGCCCGTAAGGGGGGGCCCCAGCATTTT.

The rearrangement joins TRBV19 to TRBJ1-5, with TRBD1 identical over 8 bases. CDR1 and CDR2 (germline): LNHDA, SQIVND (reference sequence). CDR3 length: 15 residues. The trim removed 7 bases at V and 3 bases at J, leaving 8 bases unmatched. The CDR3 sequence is CASNSRGRSNQPQHF. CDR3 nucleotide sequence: TGTGCCAGTAATAGCAGGGGGCGGTCCAATCAGCCCCAGCATTTT.

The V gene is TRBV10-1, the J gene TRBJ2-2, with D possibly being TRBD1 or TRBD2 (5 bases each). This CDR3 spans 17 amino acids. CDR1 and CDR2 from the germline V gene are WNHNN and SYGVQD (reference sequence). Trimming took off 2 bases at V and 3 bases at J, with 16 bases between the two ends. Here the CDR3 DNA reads TGCGCCAGCAGTGAGGACCGGGGCCTAGGGTACACCGGGGAGCTGTTTTTT. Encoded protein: CASSEDRGLGYTGELFF.

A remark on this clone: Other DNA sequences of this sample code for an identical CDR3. For the CDR3, the DNA is TGTGCCAGCAGCTTAGTCCACGAGCAGTACTTC. This codes for CASSLVHEQYF. The rearrangement uses TRBV7-2 and TRBJ2-7; D is unresolved. CDR3 size: 11 residues. Trimming removed 1 base at V and 5 bases at J, with 3 bases between. The germline CDR1 and CDR2 sequences are SGHTA and FQGNSA.

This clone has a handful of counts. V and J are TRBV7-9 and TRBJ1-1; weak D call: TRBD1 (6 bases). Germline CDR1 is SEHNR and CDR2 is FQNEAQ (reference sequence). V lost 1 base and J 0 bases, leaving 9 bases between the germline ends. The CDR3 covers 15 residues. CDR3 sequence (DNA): TGTGCCAGCAGCTTAGTCAGGGGCATGAACACTGAAGCTTTCTTT. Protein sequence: CASSLVRGMNTEAFF.

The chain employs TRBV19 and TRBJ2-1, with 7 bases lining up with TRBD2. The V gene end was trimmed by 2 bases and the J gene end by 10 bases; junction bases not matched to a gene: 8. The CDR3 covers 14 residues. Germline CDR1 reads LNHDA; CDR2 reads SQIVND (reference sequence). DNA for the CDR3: TGTGCCAGTAGTATACTAGCGGACCTGGGGGAGCAGTTCTTC. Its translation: CASSILADLGEQFF.

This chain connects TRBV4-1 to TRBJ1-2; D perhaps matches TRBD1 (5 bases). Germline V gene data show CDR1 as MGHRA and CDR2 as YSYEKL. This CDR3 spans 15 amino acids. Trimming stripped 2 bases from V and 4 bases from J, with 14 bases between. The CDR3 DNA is TGCGCCAGCAGCCAAATTCCGGGGGGTCCCTATGGCTACACCTTC. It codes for CASSQIPGGPYGYTF.